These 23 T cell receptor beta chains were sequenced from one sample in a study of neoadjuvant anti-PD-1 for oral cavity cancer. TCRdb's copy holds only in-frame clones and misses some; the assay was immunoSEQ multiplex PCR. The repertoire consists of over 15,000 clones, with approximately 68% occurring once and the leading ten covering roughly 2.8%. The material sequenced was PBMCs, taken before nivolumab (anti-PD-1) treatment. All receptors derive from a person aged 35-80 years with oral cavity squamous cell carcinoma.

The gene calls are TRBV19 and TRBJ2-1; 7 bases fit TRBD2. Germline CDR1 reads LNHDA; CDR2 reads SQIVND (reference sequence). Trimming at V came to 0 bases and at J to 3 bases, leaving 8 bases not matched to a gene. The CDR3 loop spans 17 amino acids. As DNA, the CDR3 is TGTGCCAGTAGTATAGATGGGAGGGGACTGGGCTACAATGAGCAGTTCTTC. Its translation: CASSIDGRGLGYNEQFF.

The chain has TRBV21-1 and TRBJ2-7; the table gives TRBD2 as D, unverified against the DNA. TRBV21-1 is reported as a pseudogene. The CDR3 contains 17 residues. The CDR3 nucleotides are TGTGCCAGCAGCAAAATCAGATTCGGCGGGAGAGTCCACGAGCAGTACTTC. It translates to CASSKIRFGGRVHEQYF.

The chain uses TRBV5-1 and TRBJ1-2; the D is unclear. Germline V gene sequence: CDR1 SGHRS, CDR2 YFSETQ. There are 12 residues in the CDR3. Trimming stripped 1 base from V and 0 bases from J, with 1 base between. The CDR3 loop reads CASSLSNYGYTF. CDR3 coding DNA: TGCGCCAGCAGCTTGTCTAACTATGGCTACACCTTC.

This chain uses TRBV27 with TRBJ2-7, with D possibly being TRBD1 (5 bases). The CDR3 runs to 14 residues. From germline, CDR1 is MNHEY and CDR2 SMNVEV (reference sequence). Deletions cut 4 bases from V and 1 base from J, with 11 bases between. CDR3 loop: CASSYRKGSYEQYF. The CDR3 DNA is TGTGCCAGCAGTTACCGCAAGGGGTCCTACGAGCAGTACTTC.

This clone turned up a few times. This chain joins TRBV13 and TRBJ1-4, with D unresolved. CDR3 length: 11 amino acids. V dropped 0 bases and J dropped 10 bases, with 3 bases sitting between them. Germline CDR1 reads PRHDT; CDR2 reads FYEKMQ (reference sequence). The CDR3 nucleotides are TGTGCCAGCAGCTTAGGGGGAAAACTGTTTTTT. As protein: CASSLGGKLFF.

The CDR3: CASSLDPGIMNTEAFF. The DNA of the CDR3 is TGTGCCAGCAGCTTGGATCCAGGGATCATGAACACTGAAGCTTTCTTT. This chain uses TRBV5-6 with TRBJ1-1, with a weak D call TRBD1 (5 bases). Germline CDR1 and CDR2: SGHDT and YYEEEE. The length of the CDR3 is 16 residues. Between the trimmed V and J ends, which lost 0 bases and 0 bases, there was a span of 12 bases. Filled out from reference TRBV5-6 and TRBJ1-1, the complete variable domain reads DAGVTQSPTHLIKTRGQQVTLRCSPKSGHDTVSWYQQALGQGPQFIFQYYEEEERQRGNFPDRFSGHQFPNYSSELNVNALLLGDSALYLCASSLDPGIMNTEAFFGQGTRLTVV.

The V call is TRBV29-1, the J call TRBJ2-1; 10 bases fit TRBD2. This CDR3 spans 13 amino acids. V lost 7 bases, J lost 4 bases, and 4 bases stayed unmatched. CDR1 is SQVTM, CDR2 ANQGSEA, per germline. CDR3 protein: CSAGLAVYNEQFF. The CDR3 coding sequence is TGCAGCGCTGGACTAGCGGTTTACAATGAGCAGTTCTTC.

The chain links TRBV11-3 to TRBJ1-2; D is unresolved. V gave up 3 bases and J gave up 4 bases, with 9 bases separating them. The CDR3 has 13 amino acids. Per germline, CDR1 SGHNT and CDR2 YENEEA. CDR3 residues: CASSFSGGYGYTF. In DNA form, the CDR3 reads TGTGCCAGCAGCTTTAGCGGTGGCTATGGCTACACCTTC.

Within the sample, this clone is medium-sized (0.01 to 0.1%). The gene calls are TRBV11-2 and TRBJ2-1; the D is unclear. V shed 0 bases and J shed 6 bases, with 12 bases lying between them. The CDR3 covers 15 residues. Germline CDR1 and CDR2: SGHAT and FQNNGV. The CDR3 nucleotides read TGTGCCAGCAGCTTAGAAGCAACCTGGGGCAATGAGCAGTTCTTC. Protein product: CASSLEATWGNEQFF.

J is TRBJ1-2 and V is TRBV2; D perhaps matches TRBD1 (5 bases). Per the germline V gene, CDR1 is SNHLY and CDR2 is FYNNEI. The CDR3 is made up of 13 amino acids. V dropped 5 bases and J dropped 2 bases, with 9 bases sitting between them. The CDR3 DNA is TGTGCCAGCAGTCCCGGGACGAACTATGGCTACACCTTC. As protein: CASSPGTNYGYTF.

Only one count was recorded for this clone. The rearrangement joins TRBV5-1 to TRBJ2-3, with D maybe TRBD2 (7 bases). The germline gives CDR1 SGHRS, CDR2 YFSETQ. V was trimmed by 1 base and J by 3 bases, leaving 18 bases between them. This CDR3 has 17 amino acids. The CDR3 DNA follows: TGCGCCAGCAGCTTGAATCCGGCGGGGGCTGGGACAGATACGCAGTATTTT. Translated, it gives CASSLNPAGAGTDTQYF.

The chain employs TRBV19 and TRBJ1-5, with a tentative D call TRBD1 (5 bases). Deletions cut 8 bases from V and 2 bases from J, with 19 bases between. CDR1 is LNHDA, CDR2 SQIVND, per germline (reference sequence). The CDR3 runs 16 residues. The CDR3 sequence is CASATWGEGGNQPQHF. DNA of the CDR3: TGTGCCAGTGCCACCTGGGGGGAGGGCGGCAATCAGCCCCAGCATTTT.

The chain's CDR3 is CASSQKGTGSGNTIYF. The CDR3, as DNA: TGTGCCAGCAGTCAAAAGGGGACGGGCTCTGGAAACACCATATATTTT. The gene calls are TRBV2 and TRBJ1-3; tentative D call: TRBD1 (5 bases). The CDR3 is 16 residues long. Trimming stripped 5 bases from V and 0 bases from J, with 14 bases between. Germline lookup yields CDR1 SNHLY and CDR2 FYNNEI.

The CDR3 DNA sequence: TGTGCCAGCAGCACCGGGACTAGCGGCCAAGAGACCCAGTACTTC. This codes for CASSTGTSGQETQYF. The chain couples TRBV9 to TRBJ2-5; TRBD2 matches 11 bases. This CDR3 contains 15 residues. V dropped 4 bases and J dropped 1; count of bases not matched to a gene: 3. CDR1 is SGDLS and CDR2 is YYNGEE in the germline V gene.

CDR3 sequence: CASSLTSRGGEQYF. The CDR3 DNA reads TGTGCCAGCAGTTTGACTAGCCGAGGAGGCGAGCAGTACTTC. The chain links TRBV27 to TRBJ2-7, with 7 bases aligning to TRBD2. From germline, CDR1 is MNHEY and CDR2 SMNVEV (reference sequence). This CDR3 has 14 residues. J gave up 6 bases and V 3 bases, and 8 bases lay outside the gene matches.

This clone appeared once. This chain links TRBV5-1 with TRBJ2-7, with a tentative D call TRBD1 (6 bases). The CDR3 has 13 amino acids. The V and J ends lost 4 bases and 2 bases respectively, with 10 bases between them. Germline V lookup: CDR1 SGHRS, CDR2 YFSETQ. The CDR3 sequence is CASSPGTTYEQYF. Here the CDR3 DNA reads TGCGCCAGCAGCCCCGGGACAACCTACGAGCAGTACTTC.

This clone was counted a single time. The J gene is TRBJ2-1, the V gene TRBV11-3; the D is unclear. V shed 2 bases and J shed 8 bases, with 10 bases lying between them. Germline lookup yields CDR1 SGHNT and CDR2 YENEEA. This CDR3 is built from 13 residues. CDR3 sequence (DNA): TGTGCCAGCAGCTTAAGCCAGCTGGATGAGCAGTTCTTC. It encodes CASSLSQLDEQFF.

The DNA of the CDR3 is TGTGCCAGCAGCTTGCTAGGGGCCAACGTCCTGACTTTC. Translating it yields CASSLLGANVLTF. The V gene is TRBV5-6, the J gene TRBJ2-6; D gene unclear. Per germline, CDR1 SGHDT and CDR2 YYEEEE. This CDR3 has 13 residues. The V gene lost 1 base and the J gene lost 4 bases, with 3 bases spanning the gap.

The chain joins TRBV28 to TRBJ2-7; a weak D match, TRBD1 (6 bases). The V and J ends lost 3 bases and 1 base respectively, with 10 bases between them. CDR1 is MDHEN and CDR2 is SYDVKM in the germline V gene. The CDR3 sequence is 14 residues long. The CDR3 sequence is CASSFRGGSYEQYF. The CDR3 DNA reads TGTGCCAGCAGTTTCAGGGGCGGGTCCTACGAGCAGTACTTC.

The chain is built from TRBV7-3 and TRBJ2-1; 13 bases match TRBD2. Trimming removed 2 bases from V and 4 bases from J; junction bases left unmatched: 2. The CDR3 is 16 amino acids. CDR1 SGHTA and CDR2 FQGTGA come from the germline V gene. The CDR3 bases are TGTGCCAGCAGCTTAGGGACTAGCGGGGTATACAATGAGCAGTTCTTC. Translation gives CASSLGTSGVYNEQFF.

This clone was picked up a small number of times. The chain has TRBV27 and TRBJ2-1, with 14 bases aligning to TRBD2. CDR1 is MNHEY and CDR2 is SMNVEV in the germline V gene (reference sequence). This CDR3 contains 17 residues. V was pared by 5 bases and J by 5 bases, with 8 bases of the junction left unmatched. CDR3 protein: CASSPLGLAGAHNEQFF. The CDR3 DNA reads TGTGCCAGCAGTCCCCTGGGACTAGCGGGAGCCCACAATGAGCAGTTCTTC.

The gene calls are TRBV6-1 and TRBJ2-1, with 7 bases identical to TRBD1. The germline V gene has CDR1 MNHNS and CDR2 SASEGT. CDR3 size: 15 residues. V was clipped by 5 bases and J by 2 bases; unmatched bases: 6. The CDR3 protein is CASSSTQGAYNEQFF. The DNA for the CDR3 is TGTGCCAGCAGTTCAACCCAGGGGGCCTACAATGAGCAGTTCTTC.

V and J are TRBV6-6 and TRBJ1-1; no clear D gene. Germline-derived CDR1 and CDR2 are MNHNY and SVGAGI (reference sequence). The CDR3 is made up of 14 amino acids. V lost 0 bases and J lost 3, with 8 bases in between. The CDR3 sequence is CASSYSRVDTEAFF. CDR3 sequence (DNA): TGTGCCAGCAGTTACTCGAGGGTTGACACTGAAGCTTTCTTT.